A single T cell receptor beta chain is shown here with its context. These data belong to a study of chemoradiotherapy in HPV16-positive cancers. Between the trimmed V and J ends, which lost 1 base and 0 bases, there was a span of 7 bases. The germline V gene encodes CDR1 SGHRS and CDR2 YFSETQ. This CDR3 has 15 residues. Method: immunoSEQ multiplex PCR; TCRdb's copy keeps in-frame clones and lacks some. The data hold 4,500 or so clones, with 86% observed a single time. Repeated repertoire sampling spanned the course of chemoradiotherapy. This rearrangement joins TRBV5-1 to TRBJ2-2; no definite D call. Sample: tumor tissue, taken from a patient who underwent chemoradiotherapy. This clonotype was obtained from a human donor with HPV-associated anogenital cancer. The CDR3 sequence: CASSLSQTNTGELFF. In nucleotides, the CDR3 is TGCGCCAGCAGCTTGTCACAGACGAACACCGGGGAGCTGTTTTTT.